The 26 T cell receptor beta chains below were found in one sample sequenced in a study of blood T cell repertoires in COVID-19. Assay: immunoSEQ multiplex PCR; the TCRdb copy retains only in-frame clones and omits some. Of around 78,000 clones listed, 88% are singletons. Sequencing was done on a sample of peripheral blood. These TCRs come from a man in his forties or fifties with active COVID-19.

The chain recombines TRBV30 with TRBJ1-2; 8 nucleotides line up with TRBD1. The CDR3 is 13 amino acids. Germline CDR1 reads GTSNPN; CDR2 reads SVGIG (reference sequence). V lost 3 bases, J lost 5 bases, and 5 bases stayed unmatched. The CDR3 region is CAWRPRGQYGYTF. The CDR3 nucleotides are TGTGCCTGGAGACCCAGGGGGCAATATGGCTACACCTTC.

The CDR3 reads CASSLGSTGGNEQFF. The CDR3 nucleotides read TGTGCCAGCAGCTTAGGGTCGACCGGGGGGAATGAGCAGTTCTTC. The V call is TRBV7-6, the J call TRBJ2-1; 7 nucleotides match TRBD2. The ends lost 1 base at V and 7 bases at J; junction bases unmatched: 7. Germline CDR1 SGHVS, CDR2 FNYEAQ. The CDR3 runs to 15 residues.

The rearrangement uses TRBV5-1 and TRBJ1-1; 10 nucleotides match TRBD1. The CDR3 loop spans 16 amino acids. With 3 bases clipped from V and 5 bases from J, the junction kept 10 bases outside the gene matches. The germline gives CDR1 SGHRS, CDR2 YFSETQ. The CDR3 DNA sequence: TGCGCCAGCAGCTCAAGACAGGGGGCAGTGCTGACTGAAGCTTTCTTT. It translates to CASSSRQGAVLTEAFF.

CDR3 in amino acids: CASSSQVAGGLPEAFF. CDR3 coding DNA: TGTGCCAGCAGCTCCCAGGTTGCCGGAGGACTGCCTGAAGCTTTCTTT. The chain couples TRBV7-8 to TRBJ1-1; D ambiguous. The germline V and J ends were trimmed by 4 bases and 6 bases, with 21 bases remaining between them. The CDR3 spans 16 residues. Germline CDR1 and CDR2: SGHVS and FQNEAQ.

CDR3 in amino acids: CASSPPWGGNTIYF. CDR3 DNA sequence: TGTGCCAGCAGCCCCCCCTGGGGCGGAAACACCATATATTTT. The chain recombines TRBV7-9 with TRBJ1-3; TRBD1 is a possible D gene (5 bases). The CDR3 sequence is 14 residues long. V lost 5 bases to trimming and J lost 4 bases, with 12 bases between them. Germline CDR1 reads SEHNR; CDR2 reads FQNEAQ (reference sequence).

The genes are TRBV5-1 and TRBJ2-7, with D possibly matching TRBD1 (6 bases). The CDR3 runs to 13 residues. Germline-derived CDR1 and CDR2 are SGHRS and YFSETQ. V was cut by 2 bases and J by 7 bases, with 13 bases left in between. CDR3 nucleotides: TGCGCCAGCAGCTTAGGACAGTCCAATGAGCAGTACTTC. Its protein is CASSLGQSNEQYF.

The chain uses TRBV4-1 and TRBJ2-5; 9 nucleotides match TRBD2. V lost 1 base and J lost 7; bases outside the gene matches: 7. Germline lookup yields CDR1 MGHRA and CDR2 YSYEKL. The CDR3 spans 15 residues. The CDR3 nucleotides read TGCGCCAGCAGCCAAGTGGATGGAGCGGGGGGGACCCAGTACTTC. Its protein is CASSQVDGAGGTQYF.

In this sample, this clone turned up a few times. The J gene is TRBJ1-2, the V gene TRBV5-1, with D maybe TRBD1 (5 bases). V dropped 4 bases and J dropped 3 bases, with 16 bases sitting between them. Germline V CDR1 and CDR2: SGHRS, YFSETQ. The CDR3 consists of 15 residues. DNA for the CDR3: TGCGCCAGCAGCCTCGACTGGACAAGCTACTATGGCTACACCTTC. Amino acid sequence: CASSLDWTSYYGYTF.

The V and J genes are TRBV7-3 and TRBJ2-1, with 10 bases identical to TRBD2. The CDR3 runs to 15 residues. J lost 9 bases, V lost 5 bases, and 10 bases had no gene match. Germline assignment: CDR1 SGHTA and CDR2 FQGTGA. CDR3 DNA sequence: TGTGCCAGCAGCGAAAGCGGGAGGGCCTTAGGTGAGCAGTTCTTC. Amino acids: CASSESGRALGEQFF.

The J gene is TRBJ1-2, the V gene TRBV19; TRBD1 is a possible D gene (6 bases). V shed 6 bases and J shed 8 bases, with 16 bases lying between them. CDR1 and CDR2 from the germline V gene are LNHDA and SQIVND (reference sequence). The CDR3 totals 13 residues. CDR3 in DNA: TGTGCCAGTAGCGTTACAGGGTCAAGCGGCTACACCTTC. Amino acid sequence: CASSVTGSSGYTF.

This clone was counted once. The chain couples TRBV19 to TRBJ1-2; 8 positions agree with TRBD1. The ends lost 4 bases at V and 4 bases at J; junction bases unmatched: 8. The CDR3 length is 15 residues. The germline gives CDR1 LNHDA, CDR2 SQIVND (reference sequence). The CDR3 nucleotides read TGTGCCAGTAGTAGGCTCGGACAGGGCGGCTATGGCTACACCTTC. It yields the protein CASSRLGQGGYGYTF.

The chain combines TRBV6-6 with TRBJ2-1; TRBD2 might be the D (7 bases). The CDR3 covers 15 residues. Trimming cost V 6 bases and J 7 bases, with 19 bases left between them. Germline V gene data show CDR1 as MNHNY and CDR2 as SVGAGI (reference sequence). Written as DNA, the CDR3 is TGTGCCAGCAGCCCCGCCGGGGGGCTTAAGAATGAGCAGTTCTTC. Translation gives CASSPAGGLKNEQFF.

Notes on this clone: One junction end disagrees with the germline gene, perhaps due to a read error. The chain couples TRBV5-1 to TRBJ1-2; D remains unclear. CDR1 SGHRS and CDR2 YFSETQ come from the germline V gene. The CDR3 is 14 residues long. The CDR3 nucleotides are TGCGCCAGCATCTTGGCTCCGGGGTACTATGGCTACACCTTC. Its protein product is CASILAPGYYGYTF.

The chain carries TRBV6-5 and TRBJ1-6; 7 bases are a match to TRBD1. Per germline, CDR1 MNHEY and CDR2 SVGAGI. Germline trimming cut 8 bases from V and 5 bases from J; bases unmatched to any gene: 6. This CDR3 comprises 14 residues. The CDR3 nucleotides read TGTGCCAGCTGGGGACAGATAAATAATTCACCCCTCCACTTT. Translating it yields CASWGQINNSPLHF.

This clone was detected only once. The chain uses TRBV7-3 and TRBJ2-7, with D maybe TRBD2 (5 bases). Trimming left V 3 bases short and J 9 bases short, with 15 bases between. This CDR3 region has 13 residues. CDR1 and CDR2 (germline): SGHTA, FQGTGA. The CDR3 region has the DNA TGTGCCAGCAGCTTCGGTCCGGGGTCGGGGCAGTACTTC. Residues: CASSFGPGSGQYF.

The chain couples TRBV19 to TRBJ2-3; TRBD2 matches 10 bases. Germline V lookup: CDR1 LNHDA, CDR2 SQIVND (reference sequence). This CDR3 contains 15 residues. Trimming cost V 6 bases and J 3 bases; bases outside gene matches: 6. The DNA for the CDR3 is TGTGCCAGTAGCACACTAGCGGGGAAAACAGATACGCAGTATTTT. This sequence encodes CASSTLAGKTDTQYF.

This chain links TRBV6-2 or TRBV6-3 with TRBJ2-3; 8 bases agree with TRBD2. With 2 bases clipped from V and 7 bases from J, the junction kept 8 bases outside the gene matches. Germline V lookup: CDR1 MNHEY, CDR2 SVGEGT. The CDR3 runs 15 residues. The CDR3 nucleotides read TGTGCCAGCAGTTACGGGGGGACTAGGGGGTATACGCAGTATTTT. It is translated as CASSYGGTRGYTQYF.

The chain links TRBV4-3 to TRBJ1-4; D is unresolved. Germline CDR1 LGHNA, CDR2 YSLEER. The germline V and J ends were trimmed by 5 bases and 1 base, with 11 bases remaining between them. This CDR3 is built from 15 residues. The CDR3 coding sequence is TGCGCCAGCAGCGAATCGGAGGGAACTAATGAAAAACTGTTTTTT. Translating it yields CASSESEGTNEKLFF.

The chain employs TRBV7-3 and TRBJ1-1; D gene uncertain. The CDR3 spans 14 residues. Trimming took 0 bases from V and 3 from J, leaving 8 bases between them. Germline CDR1 SGHTA, CDR2 FQGTGA. This CDR3 reads CASSLTEGHTEAFF. In DNA, the CDR3 is TGTGCCAGCAGCTTAACGGAGGGCCACACTGAAGCTTTCTTT.

The chain joins TRBV5-1 to TRBJ1-5; D not certain. Trimming cost V 4 bases and J 2 bases, with 19 bases left between them. The CDR3 is made up of 17 amino acids. Germline CDR1 and CDR2: SGHRS and YFSETQ. The chain's CDR3 is CASSHRRDGHCNQPQHF. The CDR3 region has the DNA TGCGCCAGCAGCCACCGGAGGGATGGGCATTGCAATCAGCCCCAGCATTTT.

J is TRBJ1-2 and V is TRBV24-1, with D possibly being TRBD1 (5 bases). The CDR3 totals 13 residues. Germline V lookup: CDR1 KGHDR, CDR2 SFDVKD. V lost 4 bases, J lost 3 bases, and 8 bases lay in between. The CDR3 region is CATSDDRDYGYTF. In DNA, the CDR3 is TGTGCCACCAGTGACGACAGAGACTATGGCTACACCTTC.

Comments on this clone: The junction differs from germline at one of its ends, possibly a read error. The genes are TRBV3-1 (or the pseudogene TRBV3-2) and TRBJ1-2; weak D call: TRBD1 (5 bases). Germline V gene sequence: CDR1 LGHDT, CDR2 YNNKEL (reference sequence). The length of the CDR3 is 15 residues. Written as DNA, the CDR3 is TGTGCCAGCAGCCAAGGTGCAGGGTCTAATTATGGCTACACCTTC. Amino acids: CASSQGAGSNYGYTF.

This clone was observed a few times. This chain joins TRBV9 and TRBJ1-5; TRBD1 is a possible D gene (6 bases). V lost 3 bases and J lost 3, with 10 bases in between. There are 14 residues in the CDR3. Per the germline V gene, CDR1 is SGDLS and CDR2 is YYNGEE. The DNA for the CDR3 is TGTGCCAGCAGCGAGAGACAGGACAATCAGCCCCAGCATTTT. Translating it yields CASSERQDNQPQHF. Full variable domain (remainder filled in from reference TRBV9 and TRBJ1-5): DSGVTQTPKHLITATGQRVTLRCSPRSGDLSVYWYQQSLDQGLQFLIQYYNGEERAKGNILERFSAQQFPDLHSELNLSSLELGDSALYFCASSERQDNQPQHFGDGTRLSIL.

The table lists this clone with a count of one. The rearrangement uses TRBV6-5 and TRBJ2-7; 8 bases fit TRBD1. With V trimmed by 6 bases and J by 3 bases, 7 bases remained unmatched. The CDR3 is made up of 14 amino acids. Germline values: CDR1 MNHEY, CDR2 SVGAGI. This CDR3 is CASRAGTGFYEQYF. For the CDR3, the DNA is TGTGCCAGCAGGGCCGGGACAGGATTCTACGAGCAGTACTTC.

CDR3 region: CASSQTSYEQYF. CDR3 coding DNA: TGTGCCAGCAGCCAGACTTCCTACGAGCAGTACTTC. The chain carries TRBV3-1 (or the pseudogene TRBV3-2) and TRBJ2-7; D unresolved. Germline V CDR1 and CDR2: LGHDT, YNNKEL (reference sequence). This CDR3 comprises 12 residues. The V end was cut by 3 bases, the J end by 1 base, with 4 bases between.

The DNA for the CDR3 is TGCGCCAGCAGCTTGGGGGGCGGGATAGATACGCAGTATTTT. The encoded protein is CASSLGGGIDTQYF. The chain employs TRBV5-1 and TRBJ2-3; maybe TRBD2 (6 bases). The CDR3 loop spans 14 amino acids. Trimming shortened V by 0 bases and J by 5 bases, and 10 bases separated the two germline ends. CDR1 is SGHRS and CDR2 is YFSETQ in the germline V gene.